These 24 T cell receptor beta chains were sequenced from one sample in a study of blood T cell repertoires in COVID-19 (dated by TCRdb to 2020 to 2021). Receptor amplification or capture employed the immunoSEQ multiplex PCR assay. TCRdb holds this immuneACCESS table with in-frame rearrangements only. Some clones are missing; in checked studies, unresolved V genes explain under half, and the rest has no known cause. The sample records 45,000 to 70,000 clones, roughly 82% of which are singletons. The ten largest clones take up roughly 8% of the sample. The sequencing sample was made of peripheral blood. These receptors came from a woman older than 75 with acute or convalescent COVID-19.

The chain is built from TRBV3-1 (or the pseudogene TRBV3-2) and TRBJ2-3, with D perhaps TRBD2 (6 bases). Trimming shortened V by 7 bases and J by 1 base, and 12 bases separated the two germline ends. The CDR3 has 14 amino acids. The germline V gene has CDR1 LGHDT and CDR2 YNNKEL (reference sequence). The CDR3 spells CASTAGRGTDTQYF. The CDR3 nucleotides are TGTGCCAGCACGGCGGGACGGGGCACAGATACGCAGTATTTT.

The chain couples TRBV7-2 to TRBJ2-5, with TRBD2 matching 7 bases. The CDR3 is 16 amino acids. Unmatched junction bases numbered 16, after V lost 8 bases and J lost 4 bases. The V gene's germline CDR1 is SGHTA and CDR2 FQGNSA. The CDR3 nucleotides are TGTGCCAGCGTGGGACCGGTGGTAGCGGGTAGAGAGACCCAGTACTTC. This sequence encodes CASVGPVVAGRETQYF. The full variable domain, with the rest looked up from reference TRBV7-2 and TRBJ2-5, is GAGVSQSPSNKVTEKGKDVELRCDPISGHTALYWYRQSLGQGLEFLIYFQGNSAPDKSGLPSDRFSAERTGGSVSTLTIQRTQQEDSAVYLCASVGPVVAGRETQYFGPGTRLLVL.

The rearrangement joins TRBV6-5 to TRBJ1-2; no clear D. Germline CDR1 reads MNHEY; CDR2 reads SVGAGI. Trimming cost V 6 bases and J 8 bases, with 13 bases left between them. The CDR3 totals 12 residues. DNA for the CDR3: TGTGCCAGCAGGGGGAGAGGCGGGGGCTACACCTTC. It yields the protein CASRGRGGGYTF.

V is TRBV5-4 and J is TRBJ2-7, with unresolved D. Germline values: CDR1 SGHNT, CDR2 YYREEE (reference sequence). The CDR3 length is 11 residues. V lost 6 bases to trimming and J lost 2 bases, with 6 bases between them. The CDR3 DNA reads as TGTGCCAGCAACAGAACCTACGAGCAGTACTTC. Its protein is CASNRTYEQYF.

This clone was observed a handful of times. The chain couples TRBV19 to TRBJ1-1; D is perhaps TRBD1 (5 bases). Germline lookup yields CDR1 LNHDA and CDR2 SQIVND (reference sequence). The V end lost 7 bases, the J end lost 1 base, and 13 bases lay between the germline ends. CDR3 length: 14 residues. CDR3 loop: CASKPQGGNTEAFF. CDR3 in DNA: TGTGCCAGTAAGCCGCAGGGAGGGAACACTGAAGCTTTCTTT.

The chain employs TRBV28 and TRBJ2-7; 9 bases line up with TRBD2. V was clipped by 2 bases and J by 1 base; unmatched bases: 3. Per germline, CDR1 MDHEN and CDR2 SYDVKM. This CDR3 contains 15 residues. For the CDR3, the DNA is TGTGCCAGCAGTTTACGTCTAGCGGGGTCCTACGAGCAGTACTTC. Its translation is CASSLRLAGSYEQYF.

The chain combines TRBV4-2 with TRBJ1-2; D perhaps matches TRBD1 (6 bases). Germline loops: CDR1 LGHNA, CDR2 YNFKEQ. The CDR3 sequence is 14 residues long. Trimming removed 6 bases at V and 0 bases at J, with 11 bases between. CDR3: CASRTTGPNYGYTF. The CDR3 nucleotides read TGTGCCAGCAGGACGACAGGACCTAACTATGGCTACACCTTC.

The chain links TRBV5-1 to TRBJ2-7; 8 bases match TRBD2. The CDR3 has 16 residues. Germline V gene sequence: CDR1 SGHRS, CDR2 YFSETQ. V was pared by 0 bases and J by 5 bases, with 10 bases of the junction left unmatched. The CDR3 is CASSLEASGWLDEQYF. In nucleotides, the CDR3 is TGCGCCAGCAGCTTGGAGGCTAGCGGGTGGCTCGACGAGCAGTACTTC.

The rearrangement links TRBV29-1 to TRBJ1-4; D perhaps matches TRBD1 (5 bases). CDR3 length: 14 amino acids. Germline V lookup: CDR1 SQVTM, CDR2 ANQGSEA. The V gene lost 3 bases and the J gene lost 4 bases, with 12 bases spanning the gap. The DNA for the CDR3 is TGCAGCGTTGATAGGGGTCCGATTAATGAAAAACTGTTTTTT. Its protein product is CSVDRGPINEKLFF.

The table lists this clone with a count of one. The chain carries TRBV9 and TRBJ2-5; D unresolved. The V and J ends lost 0 bases and 2 bases respectively, with 5 bases between them. The germline CDR1 and CDR2 sequences are SGDLS and YYNGEE. The CDR3 length is 13 residues. In nucleotides, the CDR3 is TGTGCCAGCAGCGTAGGGCAGCAAGAGACCCAGTACTTC. It yields the protein CASSVGQQETQYF.

This sequence joins TRBV7-9 and TRBJ1-6, with a tentative D call TRBD1 (5 bases). Germline assignment: CDR1 SEHNR and CDR2 FQNEAQ (reference sequence). The CDR3 spans 14 residues. Trimming removed 4 bases at V and 8 bases at J, with 12 bases between. The CDR3 spells CASSSGGNYSPLHF. The CDR3, as DNA: TGTGCCAGCAGCTCGGGGGGAAATTATTCACCCCTCCACTTT.

This clone has more than one count but fewer than ten. The gene calls are TRBV5-4 and TRBJ2-7, with TRBD1 as a possible D gene (6 bases). The CDR3 has 14 residues. CDR1 is SGHNT, CDR2 YYREEE, per germline (reference sequence). With 1 base removed from V and 3 bases from J, the gap between germline ends came to 11 bases. This CDR3 is CASSLFADSYEQYF. DNA of the CDR3: TGTGCCAGCAGCTTGTTCGCGGACAGCTACGAGCAGTACTTC.

The chain is built from TRBV3-1 (or the pseudogene TRBV3-2) and TRBJ1-6, with 7 bases aligning to TRBD1. The germline gives CDR1 LGHDT, CDR2 YNNKEL (reference sequence). V lost 3 bases, J lost 10 bases, and 6 bases stayed unmatched. CDR3 length: 14 amino acids. The DNA of the CDR3 is TGTGCCAGCAGCCACAAGGGGGCTGGGTCACCCCTCCACTTT. It yields the protein CASSHKGAGSPLHF.

V usage is TRBV30 and J usage is TRBJ1-6; D is undetermined. The germline V gene has CDR1 GTSNPN and CDR2 SVGIG (reference sequence). Trimming took 3 bases from V and 6 from J, leaving 15 bases between them. The CDR3 has 15 amino acids. The CDR3 is CAWRAREAVNSPLHF. The CDR3, as DNA: TGTGCCTGGAGAGCCCGAGAAGCCGTTAATTCACCCCTCCACTTT.

This clone was seen just once. The chain combines TRBV30 with TRBJ2-1; D is ambiguous. The CDR3 contains 13 residues. Germline V gives CDR1 GTSNPN, CDR2 SVGIG (reference sequence). V gave up 3 bases and J gave up 5 bases, with 11 bases separating them. The DNA of the CDR3 is TGTGCCTGGAGCTCCCAACGGGACAATGAGCAGTTCTTC. It is translated as CAWSSQRDNEQFF.

The chain uses TRBV7-9 and TRBJ2-3; 10 bases are shared with TRBD2. The junction had 7 bases not matched to a gene; V was cut back by 4 bases and J by 0 bases. The CDR3 covers 17 residues. In germline, CDR1 is SEHNR, CDR2 FQNEAQ (reference sequence). The CDR3 here is CASSYLAGGISTDTQYF. In nucleotides, the CDR3 is TGTGCCAGCAGCTACTTAGCGGGGGGAATTAGCACAGATACGCAGTATTTT.

This chain uses TRBV29-1 with TRBJ1-5; TRBD1 aligns across 9 bases. The CDR3 spans 17 residues. Germline V gene data show CDR1 as SQVTM and CDR2 as ANQGSEA. V gave up 6 bases and J gave up 6 bases; unmatched junction bases: 18. In DNA form, the CDR3 reads TGCAGCGTCGTTTCTGGGGACAGGGACTTAGTTAGTCAGCCCCAGCATTTT. Its protein product is CSVVSGDRDLVSQPQHF.

J is TRBJ1-4 and V is TRBV6-6, with 9 bases that match TRBD1. This CDR3 spans 15 amino acids. The ends lost 10 bases at V and 4 bases at J; junction bases unmatched: 10. The germline V gene encodes CDR1 MNHNY and CDR2 SVGAGI (reference sequence). The CDR3 sequence: CATRDRVNYNEKLFF. The CDR3 region has the DNA TGTGCCACAAGGGACAGGGTGAATTATAATGAAAAACTGTTTTTT.

Written as DNA, the CDR3 is TGTGCCAGCAGCGATCGGGGACAGGGTGCTAATAATGAGCAGTTCTTC. Encoded protein: CASSDRGQGANNEQFF. V gene TRBV9 combines with J gene TRBJ2-1, with 9 bases aligning to TRBD1. The CDR3 has 16 amino acids. V gave up 3 bases and J gave up 7 bases; unmatched junction bases: 11. The germline V gene encodes CDR1 SGDLS and CDR2 YYNGEE.

The chain employs TRBV19 and TRBJ2-7, with TRBD1 matching over 9 bases. V was pared by 5 bases and J by 0 bases, with 8 bases of the junction left unmatched. The CDR3 spans 16 residues. Germline CDR1 LNHDA, CDR2 SQIVND (reference sequence). CDR3 sequence (DNA): TGTGCCAGTAGTTACTCCGGGACAGGGCTCTCCTACGAGCAGTACTTC. As protein: CASSYSGTGLSYEQYF.

This rearrangement joins TRBV5-4 to TRBJ2-2; a possible D gene is TRBD2 (6 bases). Looked up from germline, CDR1 is SGHNT and CDR2 is YYREEE (reference sequence). Trimming pared 3 bases from V and 4 bases from J, leaving 13 bases between. The CDR3 loop spans 15 amino acids. CDR3 loop: CASSSRLGTTGELFF. Here the CDR3 DNA reads TGTGCCAGCAGCTCAAGACTAGGAACCACCGGGGAGCTGTTTTTT. The full variable domain, with the rest looked up from reference TRBV5-4 and TRBJ2-2, is ETGVTQSPTHLIKTRGQQVTLRCSSQSGHNTVSWYQQALGQGPQFIFQYYREEENGRGNFPPRFSGLQFPNYSSELNVNALELDDSALYLCASSSRLGTTGELFFGEGSRLTVL.

This clone was detected only once. The CDR3: CASSILRGPNYGYTF. The CDR3 DNA follows: TGTGCCAGCAGTATACTCAGGGGGCCTAACTATGGCTACACCTTC. This sequence joins TRBV6-5 and TRBJ1-2, with 8 bases lining up with TRBD1. Per the germline V gene, CDR1 is MNHEY and CDR2 is SVGAGI. CDR3 size: 15 residues. V was pared by 5 bases and J by 0 bases, with 5 bases of the junction left unmatched.

V gene TRBV27 combines with J gene TRBJ2-3; D perhaps matches TRBD1 (6 bases). Germline lookup yields CDR1 MNHEY and CDR2 SMNVEV (reference sequence). V gave up 2 bases and J gave up 4 bases, with 13 bases separating them. This CDR3 is built from 15 residues. The CDR3 is CASSLGWTVSDTQYF. CDR3 nucleotide sequence: TGTGCCAGCAGTTTAGGGTGGACAGTCTCAGATACGCAGTATTTT.

The chain has TRBV11-2 and TRBJ2-5; weak D call: TRBD1 (6 bases). Trimming removed 8 bases from V and 5 bases from J, with 15 bases in between. Germline CDR1 is SGHAT and CDR2 is FQNNGV. The CDR3 spans 13 residues. The CDR3 DNA reads TGTGCCAGCTTCCAAGGGGGTTATGAGACCCAGTACTTC. Its protein is CASFQGGYETQYF. The full variable domain, with the rest looked up from reference TRBV11-2 and TRBJ2-5, is EAGVAQSPRYKIIEKRQSVAFWCNPISGHATLYWYQQILGQGPKLLIQFQNNGVVDDSQLPKDRFSAERLKGVDSTLKIQPAKLEDSAVYLCASFQGGYETQYFGPGTRLLVL.